This T cell receptor (beta chain) was profiled in a study of cytomegalovirus exposure and HLA in healthy donors. It was with 60 Vbeta and 13 Jbeta primers that the PCR ran. The repertoire was sequenced with immunoSEQ multiplex PCR; TCRdb's copy has only in-frame clones and lacks some. The sample lists under 200,000 clones; more than 9.5% were seen once. The CDR3 contains 15 residues. The germline CDR1 and CDR2 sequences are MGHRA and YSYEKL. Trimming pared 0 bases from V and 1 base from J, leaving 7 bases between. In its sample, this clone was seen a few times. Its antigen is unidentified. General study findings and limits: The likely origin of a cluster of highly shared sequence variants was a sequencing artifact.

Sample: PBMCs. The chain is built from TRBV4-1 and TRBJ1-3; D call uncertain. The origin of this receptor is a man between 50 and 59 years old in good health and CMV-seropositive. The CDR3 nucleotides read TGCGCCAGCAGCCAAGAACTGACATCTGGAAACACCATATATTTT. It translates to CASSQELTSGNTIYF.